Below, 3 T cell receptor beta chains from the same sample are listed, as sequenced in a study of cytomegalovirus exposure and HLA in healthy donors. Assay: immunoSEQ multiplex PCR; the TCRdb copy retains only in-frame clones and omits some. The sample carries approximately 210,000 clones, roughly 86% recorded once. The sequenced material came from PBMCs. The receptors originated from a young woman in good health and CMV-seronegative.

The J gene is TRBJ1-3, the V gene TRBV6-5; D is ambiguous. Trimming took off 0 bases at V and 10 bases at J, with 19 bases between the two ends. From germline, CDR1 is MNHEY and CDR2 SVGAGI. This CDR3 is 16 amino acids long. The CDR3 nucleotides are TGTGCCAGCAGTTACTCGAGCTTTATACGTGGAGGGACCATATATTTT. As protein: CASSYSSFIRGGTIYF.

CDR3 DNA: TGTGCCAGTAGTTCATTCACAGGGGGCTTCCAGCCCCAGCATTTT. It codes for CASSSFTGGFQPQHF. The chain joins TRBV19 to TRBJ1-5, with 9 bases fitting TRBD1. Germline V gene sequence: CDR1 LNHDA, CDR2 SQIVND (reference sequence). The V gene end was trimmed by 5 bases and the J gene end by 7 bases; junction bases not matched to a gene: 9. The CDR3 contains 15 residues.

The chain combines TRBV5-1 with TRBJ2-5; 8 bases agree with TRBD2. With V trimmed by 3 bases and J by 3 bases, 13 bases remained unmatched. The germline CDR1 and CDR2 sequences are SGHRS and YFSETQ. There are 17 residues in the CDR3. The CDR3 loop reads CASSWGAGSGVEETQYF. The CDR3 DNA reads TGCGCCAGCAGCTGGGGAGCCGGTAGCGGGGTGGAAGAGACCCAGTACTTC. The full variable domain, in which reference TRBV5-1 and TRBJ2-5 provide the parts outside the CDR3, is KAGVTQTPRYLIKTRGQQVTLSCSPISGHRSVSWYQQTPGQGLQFLFEYFSETQRNKGNFPGRFSGRQFSNSRSEMNVSTLELGDSALYLCASSWGAGSGVEETQYFGPGTRLLVL.